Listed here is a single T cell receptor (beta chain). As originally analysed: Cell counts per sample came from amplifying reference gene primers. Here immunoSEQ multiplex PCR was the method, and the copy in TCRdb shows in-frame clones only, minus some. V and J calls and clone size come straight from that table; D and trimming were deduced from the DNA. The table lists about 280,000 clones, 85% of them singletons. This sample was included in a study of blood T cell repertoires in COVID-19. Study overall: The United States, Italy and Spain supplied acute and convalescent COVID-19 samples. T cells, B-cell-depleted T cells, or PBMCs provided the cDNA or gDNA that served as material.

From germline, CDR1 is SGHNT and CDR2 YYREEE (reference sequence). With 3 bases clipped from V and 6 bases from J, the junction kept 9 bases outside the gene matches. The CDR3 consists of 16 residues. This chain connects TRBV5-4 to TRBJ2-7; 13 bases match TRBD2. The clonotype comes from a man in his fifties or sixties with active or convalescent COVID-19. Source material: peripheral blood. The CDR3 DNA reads TGTGCCAGCAGCTCGCAACTAGCGGGAGGGCCGAGCGAGCAGTACTTC. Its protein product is CASSSQLAGGPSEQYF.